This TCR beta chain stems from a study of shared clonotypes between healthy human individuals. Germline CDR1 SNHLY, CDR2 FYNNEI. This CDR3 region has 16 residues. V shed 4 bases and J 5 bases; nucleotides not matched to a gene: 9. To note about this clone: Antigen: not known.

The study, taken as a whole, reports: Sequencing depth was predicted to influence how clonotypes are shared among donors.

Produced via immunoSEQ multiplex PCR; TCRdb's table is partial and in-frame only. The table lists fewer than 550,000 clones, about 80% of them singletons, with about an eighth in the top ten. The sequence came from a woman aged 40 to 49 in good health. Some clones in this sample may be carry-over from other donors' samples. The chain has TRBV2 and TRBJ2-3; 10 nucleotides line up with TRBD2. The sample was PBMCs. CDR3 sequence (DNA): TGTGCCAGCAGTGGTAGGACTAGCGGAAGGCGAGATACGCAGTATTTT. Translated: CASSGRTSGRRDTQYF. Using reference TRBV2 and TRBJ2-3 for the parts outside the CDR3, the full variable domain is EPEVTQTPSHQVTQMGQEVILRCVPISNHLYFYWYRQILGQKVEFLVSFYNNEISEKSEIFDDQFSVERPDGSNFTLKIRSTKLEDSAMYFCASSGRTSGRRDTQYFGPGTRLTVL.